The 14 T cell receptor beta chains below were found in one sample sequenced in a study of T cell responses to AZD1222 COVID-19 vaccine. Assay used: immunoSEQ multiplex PCR; TCRdb lists only in-frame clones, some missing. The table records 150,000 to 200,000 clones, about nine tenths of them present only once. Sequencing was performed on peripheral blood, taken on day 0 of AZD1222 vaccination. The receptors shown here come from an adult in good health.

This chain uses TRBV27 with TRBJ2-5; the D gene is possibly TRBD1 (5 bases). Germline values: CDR1 MNHEY, CDR2 SMNVEV (reference sequence). CDR3 length: 14 amino acids. V lost 5 bases, J lost 3 bases, and 13 bases lay in between. CDR3 nucleotides: TGTGCCAGCAGTCTCAGGGTTGGTGAAGAGACCCAGTACTTC. It is translated as CASSLRVGEETQYF.

This clone was found a few times. V and J are TRBV29-1 and TRBJ2-2; D unclear. The germline CDR1 and CDR2 sequences are SQVTM and ANQGSEA. The CDR3 loop spans 13 amino acids. V was pared by 4 bases and J by 1 base, with 7 bases between. The CDR3 loop reads CSVGAQNTGELFF. The CDR3 bases are TGCAGCGTTGGCGCTCAGAACACCGGGGAGCTGTTTTTT.

The chain is built from TRBV25-1 and TRBJ1-5, with 7 bases that match TRBD1. The CDR3 length is 14 residues. The ends lost 6 bases at V and 6 bases at J; junction bases unmatched: 8. CDR1 and CDR2 (germline): MGHDK, SYGVNS. CDR3 nucleotides: TGTGCCAGCAGCGATCGACAGGGCTTTCAGCCCCAGCATTTT. Its protein is CASSDRQGFQPQHF.

The rearrangement joins TRBV7-3 to TRBJ2-1; D call uncertain. CDR3 length: 13 amino acids. V gave up 5 bases and J gave up 6 bases, with 11 bases separating them. Germline CDR1 SGHTA, CDR2 FQGTGA. The CDR3 bases are TGTGCCAGCAGCCTTACGGGTAGCAATGAGCAGTTCTTC. Translation: CASSLTGSNEQFF.

The table lists this clone with a few counts. V gene TRBV2 combines with J gene TRBJ2-7; D gene ambiguous. Germline values: CDR1 SNHLY, CDR2 FYNNEI. V was pared by 4 bases and J by 7 bases, with 8 bases between. The CDR3 totals 11 residues. The CDR3 DNA sequence: TGTGCCAGCAGTGCGAACCTTGAGCAGTACTTC. It codes for CASSANLEQYF.

CDR3 sequence: CASSLLAGGPINTDTQYF. Written as DNA, the CDR3 is TGTGCCAGCAGCCTACTAGCGGGAGGGCCGATAAACACAGATACGCAGTATTTT. The chain is built from TRBV4-2 and TRBJ2-3; 13 nucleotides align to TRBD2. V was clipped by 4 bases and J by 2 bases; unmatched bases: 9. The CDR3 runs to 18 residues. Looked up from germline, CDR1 is LGHNA and CDR2 is YNFKEQ.

DNA for the CDR3: TGTGCCAGCAGTCCCGGACAGGGGCGGACCGGGGAGCTGTTTTTT. Protein sequence: CASSPGQGRTGELFF. The gene calls are TRBV27 and TRBJ2-2; 9 positions agree with TRBD1. The V and J ends lost 5 bases and 5 bases, in that order; junction bases with no gene match: 6. Germline values: CDR1 MNHEY, CDR2 SMNVEV (reference sequence). The CDR3 loop spans 15 amino acids.

V gene TRBV5-1 combines with J gene TRBJ1-4, with TRBD1 as a possible D gene (6 bases). Trimming took 0 bases from V and 8 from J, leaving 17 bases between them. Germline CDR1 is SGHRS and CDR2 is YFSETQ. The CDR3 has 16 amino acids. CDR3 loop: CASSLEATRGPEKLFF. CDR3 coding DNA: TGCGCCAGCAGCTTGGAAGCTACCCGGGGGCCCGAAAAACTGTTTTTT.

This chain uses TRBV2 with TRBJ1-6; perhaps TRBD1 as D (5 bases). There are 15 residues in the CDR3. From germline, CDR1 is SNHLY and CDR2 FYNNEI. V lost 11 bases and J 5 bases, leaving 19 bases between the germline ends. Here the CDR3 DNA reads TGTGCCTCAGCTAGGCGGGGGGAGAATAATTCACCCCTCCACTTT. Translating gives CASARRGENNSPLHF.

This rearrangement joins TRBV3-1 (or the pseudogene TRBV3-2) to TRBJ1-5, with no clear D. Per the germline V gene, CDR1 is LGHDT and CDR2 is YNNKEL (reference sequence). V lost 0 bases to trimming and J lost 3 bases, with 9 bases between them. This CDR3 spans 15 amino acids. The CDR3 loop reads CASSQDLRANQPQHF. For the CDR3, the DNA is TGTGCCAGCAGCCAAGATCTAAGAGCCAATCAGCCCCAGCATTTT.

V gene TRBV7-6 combines with J gene TRBJ2-7; TRBD2 might be the D (5 bases). V lost 1 base, J lost 0 bases, and 13 bases lay in between. CDR1 and CDR2 from the germline V gene are SGHVS and FNYEAQ. This CDR3 region has 16 residues. CDR3 in DNA: TGTGCCAGCAGCTTAGTAGGCGGGCCGAGCTCCTACGAGCAGTACTTC. Amino acids: CASSLVGGPSSYEQYF.

V and J are TRBV5-5 and TRBJ1-3; no firm D call. Germline V gene lookup returns CDR1 SGHKS and CDR2 YYEKEE (reference sequence). The V end lost 0 bases, the J end lost 4 bases, and 2 bases lay between the germline ends. The CDR3 is made up of 12 amino acids. CDR3: CASSLDGNTIYF. The CDR3 nucleotides read TGTGCCAGCAGCTTGGACGGAAACACCATATATTTT.

V usage is TRBV6-2 or TRBV6-3 and J usage is TRBJ2-1; D call uncertain. Deletions cut 0 bases from V and 7 bases from J, with 7 bases between. This CDR3 is 13 amino acids long. In germline, CDR1 is MNHEY, CDR2 SVGEGT. CDR3 DNA sequence: TGTGCCAGCAGTTACTCGTCGGGTAATGAGCAGTTCTTC. Its protein is CASSYSSGNEQFF.

The rearrangement uses TRBV18 and TRBJ2-3, with D maybe TRBD2 (6 bases). The CDR3 loop spans 14 amino acids. Trimming removed 0 bases at V and 3 bases at J, with 7 bases between. In germline, CDR1 is KGHSH, CDR2 LQKENI. The DNA for the CDR3 is TGTGCCAGCTCACCACCGACTAGGACAGATACGCAGTATTTT. Its translation is CASSPPTRTDTQYF.